Listed below are T cell receptor beta chains from one sample, sequenced in a study of T cells in Graves' hyperthyroidism and ophthalmopathy. Each CDR3 protein gets one entry after TCRdb re-called the multiplex PCR reads with MiXCR. The sample carries about 570,000 distinct CDR3 sequences, roughly 46% recorded once. The material sequenced was peripheral blood or thyroid tissue (not recorded which). Receptors were obtained from an adult woman with Graves' disease, either hyperthyroidism or ophthalmopathy (not recorded which). CDR3s include the opening cysteine and the closing phenylalanine or tryptophan. The D gene is left open where the match is weak. Size tells how often a clone was seen (once, few, many) or the class of an expanded clone, and some rows leave it out.

clone size | J gene | V gene | D gene | CDR3 DNA | CDR3 protein
few | TRBJ1-2 | TRBV5-1 | TRBD1 | TGCGCCAGCAGCCCACAGACAGGGATGGTCTATGGCTACACCTTC | CASSPQTGMVYGYTF
many | TRBJ2-7 | TRBV27 | TRBD2 | TGTGCCAGCACCGGACTAGCGGGTTACGAGCAGTACTTC | CASTGLAGYEQYF
. | TRBJ1-1 | TRBV7-3 | . | TGTGCCAGCAGCTTAAATGCAGGGATCGGTGAAGCTTTCTTT | CASSLNAGIGEAFF
few | TRBJ2-1 | TRBV7-2 | TRBD1 | TGTGCCAGCAGCTTAGTAGGGGGCGAGCAGTTCTTC | CASSLVGGEQFF
. | TRBJ1-2 | TRBV7-9 | . | TGTGCCAGCAGCTCGTACCGCTCGGGGCGGAAGGGCTACACCTTC | CASSSYRSGRKGYTF
. | TRBJ1-1 | TRBV7-3 | . | TGTGCCAGCAGCTTTGGACTAGCGAGGTGGGACACTGAAGCTTTCTTT | CASSFGLARWDTEAFF
few | TRBJ2-3 | TRBV5-4 | TRBD2 | TGTGCCAGCAGCACCTATAGCGGGAGTACAGATACGCAGTATTTT | CASSTYSGSTDTQYF
once | TRBJ2-6 | TRBV20-1 | . | TGCAGTGCTAGAGAGGGATGGGACACTGGGGCCAACGTCCTGACTTTC | CSAREGWDTGANVLTF
. | TRBJ2-5 | TRBV20-1 | . | TGCAGTGCTAAGGCCCAGGTCGAGGAGACCCAGTACTTC | CSAKAQVEETQYF
few | TRBJ2-5 | TRBV29-1 | TRBD2 | TGCAGCTTAAGCGGGACTCGAGAGACCCAGTACTTC | CSLSGTRETQYF
. | TRBJ2-5 | TRBV15 | . | TGTGCCACCAGCAGAGACGGAGGGGCTGGTGAGACCCAGTACTTC | CATSRDGGAGETQYF
. | TRBJ1-5 | TRBV25-1 | . | TGTGCCCTACTGGACAGAAATCAGCCCCAGCATTTT | CALLDRNQPQHF
. | TRBJ1-3 | TRBV7-9 | TRBD1 | TGTTCGGGCGGACAGGAGTCTGGAAACACCATATATTTT | CSGGQESGNTIYF
. | TRBJ2-6 | TRBV10-3 | TRBD1 | TGTGCCATCAGTGGGGGACAGGGTAGGCGTGGGGCCAACGTCCTGACTTTC | CAISGGQGRRGANVLTF
many | TRBJ2-2 | TRBV5-1 | . | TGCGCCAGCAGCTTGGTGGGGAACACCGGGGAGCTGTTTTTT | CASSLVGNTGELFF
. | TRBJ1-5 | TRBV10-3 | TRBD1 | TGTGCCATCAGTGTAAGGGGGCCTTCGGAGGAGACCCAGCATTTT | CAISVRGPSEETQHF
. | TRBJ1-1 | TRBV7-2 | TRBD1 | TGTGCCAGCAGTTCACAGGGGGACGCTGAAGCTTTCTTT | CASSSQGDAEAFF
many | TRBJ2-5 | TRBV2 | . | TGTGCCAGCAGCGCCGAGTCGGGTTTCCAAGAGACCCAGTACTTC | CASSAESGFQETQYF
once | TRBJ2-7 | TRBV2 | TRBD1 | TGTGCCAGCAGAACCGGGACAGGGGTCGAGCAGTACTTC | CASRTGTGVEQYF
. | TRBJ2-7 | TRBV6-1 | . | TGTGCCAGCAACTTCCGTTCCAGATACTACGAGCAGTACTTC | CASNFRSRYYEQYF
many | TRBJ2-7 | TRBV5-1 | TRBD2 | TGCGCCAGCAGCCCCCAAGCGGGGTCCTACGAGCAGTACTTC | CASSPQAGSYEQYF
many | TRBJ1-1 | TRBV5-1 | . | TGCGCCAGCAGCTTGCAGAGCGACGAAGCTTTCTTT | CASSLQSDEAFF
many | TRBJ2-2 | TRBV15 | . | TGTGCCACCAGCCCCGGGGCAGGGCTAGGAACCGGGGAGCTGTTTTTT | CATSPGAGLGTGELFF
many | TRBJ1-2 | TRBV7-9 | TRBD1 | TGTGCCAGCCGCCGGGACAGTAACTATGGCTACACCTTC | CASRRDSNYGYTF
many | TRBJ2-5 | TRBV4-1 | . | TGCGCCAGCAGCCAATTTCTTTTGGAGACCCAGTACTTC | CASSQFLLETQYF
many | TRBJ2-5 | TRBV9 | TRBD1 | TGTGCCAGCAGCGTTTCCGACAGGGGGGCGGAGACCCAGTACTTC | CASSVSDRGAETQYF
many | TRBJ1-2 | TRBV7-8 | TRBD1 | TGTGCCAGCAGCCCGGGGACAGGGGGCAACTATGGCTACACCTTC | CASSPGTGGNYGYTF
. | TRBJ1-1 | TRBV11-2 | . | TGTGCCAGCAGTCCGACGTTACAGGGAGTTGCTTTCTTT | CASSPTLQGVAFF
. | TRBJ1-1 | TRBV20-1 | . | TGCAGTGCTAGATGGCAGGGGAGTATGGCTGAAGCTTTCTTT | CSARWQGSMAEAFF
. | TRBJ1-2 | TRBV29-1 | . | TGCAGCGTTCGGACTTTATTGGGCTACACCTTC | CSVRTLLGYTF
many | TRBJ2-7 | TRBV19 | . | TGTGCCAGTAGTAAGCACAAGACCTACGAGCAGTACTTC | CASSKHKTYEQYF
. | TRBJ2-1 | TRBV10-1 | . | TGCGCCAGCACGCTAGGGGGGTTCTTC | CASTLGGFF
many | TRBJ1-3 | TRBV6-5 | . | TGTGCCAGCAGTTACTCAGCTTCAGGAAACACCATATATTTT | CASSYSASGNTIYF
. | TRBJ2-1 | TRBV10-3 | TRBD1 | TGTGCCGCCCGCGACCGCCCGTGGGGACAGCGTTACAATGAGCAGTTCTTC | CAARDRPWGQRYNEQFF
many | TRBJ2-7 | TRBV7-8 | TRBD1 | TGTGCCAGCAGCCGCGACAGGGCCGGCTCCTACGAGCAGTACTTC | CASSRDRAGSYEQYF
many | TRBJ2-5 | TRBV5-4 | . | TGTGCCAGCAGCTTGTTTGGGGCAGTAGCGACCCAGTACTTC | CASSLFGAVATQYF
many | TRBJ1-6 | TRBV11-2 | . | TGTGCCAGCAGCTCCACCTATAATTCACCCCTCCACTTT | CASSSTYNSPLHF
few | TRBJ1-2 | TRBV2 | TRBD1 | TGTGCCAGCAGCTCCACAGGGGGCGCTGGCTACACCTTC | CASSSTGGAGYTF
. | TRBJ2-5 | TRBV7-8 | TRBD2 | TGTGCCAGCAGCTCCCGGACTAGCGGGAGTCACCAAGAGACCCAGTACTTC | CASSSRTSGSHQETQYF
. | TRBJ2-7 | TRBV5-4 | TRBD1 | TGTGCCAGCAGCTCACCAGGGGGCTTATACGAGCAGTACTTC | CASSSPGGLYEQYF